This entry features one T cell receptor beta chain sequence. The CDR3 totals 13 residues. Germline V CDR1 and CDR2: SQVTM, ANQGSEA. V shed 1 base and J shed 5 bases, with 11 bases lying between them. The record originates from a study of T cell changes during pregnancy in multiple sclerosis. Measured with immunoSEQ multiplex PCR; TCRdb has only the in-frame clones, and not every one. The data contain 35,000 or so clones, around 89% of them singletons. The input for sequencing was CD8+ T cells from peripheral blood mononuclear cells, taken in the third trimester of pregnancy. The chain carries TRBV29-1 and TRBJ1-2, with D possibly TRBD1 on 5 matching bases. The sequence was obtained from a female donor with multiple sclerosis, enrolled in a pregnancy study. The CDR3 sequence is CSVEALGVYGYTF. The CDR3 coding sequence is TGCAGCGTTGAAGCCCTAGGGGTATATGGCTACACCTTC.